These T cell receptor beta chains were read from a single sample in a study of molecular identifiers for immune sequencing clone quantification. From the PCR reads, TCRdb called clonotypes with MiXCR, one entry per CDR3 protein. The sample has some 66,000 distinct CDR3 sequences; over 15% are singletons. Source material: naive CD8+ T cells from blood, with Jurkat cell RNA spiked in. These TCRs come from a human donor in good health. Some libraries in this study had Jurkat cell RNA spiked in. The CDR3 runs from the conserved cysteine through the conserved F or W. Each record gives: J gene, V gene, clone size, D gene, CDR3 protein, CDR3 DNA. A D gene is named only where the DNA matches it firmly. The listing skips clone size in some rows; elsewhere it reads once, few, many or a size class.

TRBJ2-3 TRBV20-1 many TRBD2 CSARGLAGGPGGTDTQYF TGCAGTGCCAGGGGACTAGCGGGAGGCCCAGGCGGGACAGATACGCAGTATTTT
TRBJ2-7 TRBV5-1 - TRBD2 CASSLELAGGYEQYF TGCGCCAGCAGCTTGGAACTAGCGGGAGGATACGAGCAGTACTTC
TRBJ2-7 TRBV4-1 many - CASSQDPRPREQYF TGCGCCAGCAGCCAAGATCCACGTCCTAGGGAGCAGTACTTC
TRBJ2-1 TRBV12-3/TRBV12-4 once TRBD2 CASSSINSGKSQIF TGTGCCAGCAGCAGTATCAATAGCGGGAAATCCCAAATCTTC
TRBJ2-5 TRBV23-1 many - CASSVAPDRFETQYF TGCGCCAGCAGCGTGGCGCCCGACAGGTTTGAGACCCAGTACTTC
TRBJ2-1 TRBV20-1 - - CSATTRVGHNEQFF TGCAGTGCTACCACACGGGTGGGACACAATGAGCAGTTCTTC
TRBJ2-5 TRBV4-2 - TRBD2 CASSVRIGTSAETQYF TGTGCCAGCAGCGTTCGGATCGGGACTAGCGCCGAGACCCAGTACTTC
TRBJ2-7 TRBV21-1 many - CSIAAEVLHEQYF TGTTCTATAGCGGCAGAGGTACTCCACGAGCAGTACTTC
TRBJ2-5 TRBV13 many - CASSARGSLQETQYF TGTGCCAGCAGTGCTCGCGGTAGCCTTCAGGAGACCCAGTACTTC
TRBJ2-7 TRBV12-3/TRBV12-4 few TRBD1 CASSWGQGASYEQYF TGTGCCAGCAGTTGGGGTCAGGGGGCCTCCTACGAGCAGTACTTC
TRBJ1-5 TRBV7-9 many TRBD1 CASSSGQGWQPQHF TGTGCCAGCAGCTCTGGACAGGGATGGCAGCCCCAGCATTTT
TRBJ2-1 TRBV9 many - CASSSNRDHSYNEQFF TGTGCCAGCAGCTCCAACCGGGACCACTCCTACAATGAGCAGTTCTTC
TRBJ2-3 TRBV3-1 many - CASSPVGGTDTQYF TGTGCCAGCAGTCCCGTGGGGGGAACAGATACGCAGTATTTT
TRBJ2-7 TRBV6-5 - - CASSYSRTTEQYF TGTGCCAGCAGTTACTCTAGGACAACTGAGCAGTACTTC
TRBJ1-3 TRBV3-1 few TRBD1 CASSQDFGTAIMTSGNTIYF TGTGCCAGCAGCCAAGATTTCGGGACAGCTATTATGACTTCTGGAAACACCATATATTTT
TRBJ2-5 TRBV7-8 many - CASRSPETQYF TGTGCCAGCAGGTCCCCAGAGACCCAGTACTTC
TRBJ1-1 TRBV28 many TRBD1 CASQTQLRDRVFYLHAFF TGTGCCAGCCAAACGCAGCTCCGGGACAGGGTATTCTATCTGCATGCTTTCTTT
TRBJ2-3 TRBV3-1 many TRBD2 CASSQGSPWREGEPDTQYF TGTGCCAGCAGCCAAGGTTCCCCGTGGCGGGAGGGTGAGCCAGATACGCAGTATTTT
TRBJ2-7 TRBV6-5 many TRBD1 CASSLGQGAYEQYF TGTGCCAGCAGTCTCGGACAGGGGGCCTACGAGCAGTACTTC
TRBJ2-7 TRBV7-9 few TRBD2 CASSPGGGVEQYF TGTGCCAGCAGCCCGGGGGGGGGCGTCGAGCAGTACTTC
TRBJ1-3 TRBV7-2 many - CASSPTDSGNTIYF TGTGCCAGCAGCCCCACAGATTCTGGAAACACCATATATTTT
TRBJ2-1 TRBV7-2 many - CASSLAGVEFGNEQFF TGTGCCAGCAGCTTAGCGGGAGTAGAATTCGGTAATGAGCAGTTCTTC
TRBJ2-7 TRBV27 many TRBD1 CASSLSTGAAREQYF TGTGCCAGCAGTTTATCGACAGGGGCGGCGCGCGAGCAGTACTTC
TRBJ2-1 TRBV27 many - CASSFLGGYNEQFF TGTGCCAGCAGTTTTCTAGGGGGCTACAATGAGCAGTTCTTC
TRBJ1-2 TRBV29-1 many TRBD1 CSVGYLRDREYGYTF TGCAGCGTCGGTTACCTCCGCGACAGGGAATATGGCTACACCTTC
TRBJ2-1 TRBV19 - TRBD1 CASSTSRRDSVVNEQFF TGTGCCAGTAGTACGTCTCGCCGGGACAGCGTGGTCAATGAGCAGTTCTTC
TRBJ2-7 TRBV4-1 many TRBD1 CASSQVRSGTGSSYEQYF TGCGCCAGCAGCCAAGTCCGATCCGGGACAGGTAGCTCCTACGAGCAGTACTTC
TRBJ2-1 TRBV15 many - CATSREAGSRNEQFF TGTGCCACCAGCAGAGAGGCAGGGAGCCGCAATGAGCAGTTCTTC
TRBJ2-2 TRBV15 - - CATSRPAGNTGELFF TGTGCCACCAGCAGGCCCGCAGGGAACACCGGGGAGCTGTTTTTT
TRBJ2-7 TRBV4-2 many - CASSQSLDPRYYEQYF TGTGCCAGCAGCCAAAGTTTAGACCCCCGGTACTACGAGCAGTACTTC
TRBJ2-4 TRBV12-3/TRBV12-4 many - CASSPSAKNIQYF TGTGCCAGCAGCCCAAGTGCCAAAAACATTCAGTACTTC
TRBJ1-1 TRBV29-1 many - CSVVGDTEAFF TGCAGCGTTGTGGGGGACACTGAAGCTTTCTTT
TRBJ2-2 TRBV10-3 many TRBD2 CAISESVLAGVSGELFF TGTGCCATCAGTGAGTCGGTTCTAGCGGGAGTCTCCGGGGAGCTGTTTTTT
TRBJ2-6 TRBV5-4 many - CASSLAILASSGANVLTF TGTGCCAGCAGCTTGGCAATCCTAGCTAGTTCTGGGGCCAACGTCCTGACTTTC
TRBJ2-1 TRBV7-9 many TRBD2 CASSSGLAGEDEQFF TGTGCCAGCAGCTCGGGACTAGCGGGAGAGGATGAGCAGTTCTTC
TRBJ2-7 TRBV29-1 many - CSVVRQNSYEQYF TGCAGCGTTGTCAGGCAGAACTCCTACGAGCAGTACTTC
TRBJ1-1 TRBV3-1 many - CASSLRGLNTEAFF TGTGCCAGCAGCTTGAGGGGTTTAAACACTGAAGCTTTCTTT
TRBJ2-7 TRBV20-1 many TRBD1 CSAQSGQDSEQYF TGCAGTGCTCAGTCTGGACAGGACAGCGAGCAGTACTTC
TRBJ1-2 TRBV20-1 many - CSAASSYGYTF TGCAGTGCCGCGTCTAGCTATGGCTACACCTTC
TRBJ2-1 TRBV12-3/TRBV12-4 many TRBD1 CASTPLGTGGLNEQFF TGTGCCAGCACCCCCCTAGGGACAGGGGGTTTAAATGAGCAGTTCTTC
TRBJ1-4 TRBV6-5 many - CASSYLGGVGEKLFF TGTGCCAGCAGTTACTTGGGGGGCGTTGGTGAAAAACTGTTTTTT
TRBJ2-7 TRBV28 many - CASSLTRAYEQYF TGTGCCAGCAGTTTAACGAGGGCCTACGAGCAGTACTTC
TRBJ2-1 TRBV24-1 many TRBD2 CATSDYRASGEDEQFF TGTGCCACCAGTGATTATAGGGCTAGCGGGGAGGATGAGCAGTTCTTC
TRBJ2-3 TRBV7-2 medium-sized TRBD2 CASFGLAGGVDTQYF TGTGCCAGCTTCGGATTGGCGGGAGGGGTGGATACGCAGTATTTT
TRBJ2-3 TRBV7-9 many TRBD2 CASSRGEGRDTQYF TGTGCCAGCAGCCGCGGGGAGGGCCGGGATACGCAGTATTTT
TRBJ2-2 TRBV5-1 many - CASSLGLNREMNTGELFF TGCGCCAGCAGCTTGGGGTTAAACAGGGAAATGAACACCGGGGAGCTGTTTTTT
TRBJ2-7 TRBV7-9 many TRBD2 CASSSFYAPDGSTRETAYEQYF TGTGCCAGCAGCTCCTTTTATGCGCCCGACGGCTCGACGCGGGAGACCGCCTACGAGCAGTACTTC
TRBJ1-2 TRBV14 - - CASSQDRRGYTF TGTGCCAGCAGCCAAGATCGGAGAGGCTACACCTTC
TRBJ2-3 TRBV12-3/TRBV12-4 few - CASGAWTDTQYF TGTGCCAGCGGGGCTTGGACAGATACGCAGTATTTT
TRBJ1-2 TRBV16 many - CASSPPAAGYTF TGTGCCAGCAGCCCCCCCGCTGCCGGCTACACCTTC
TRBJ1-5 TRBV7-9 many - CASSSMDSEYQPQHF TGTGCCAGCAGCTCCATGGACAGCGAGTATCAGCCCCAGCATTTT